This T cell receptor beta chain appears in the sequencing data of a study of blood T cell repertoires in COVID-19. At the level of the study: T cells, B-cell-depleted T cells, or PBMCs provided the cDNA or gDNA that served as material.

The CDR3 length is 15 residues. Germline CDR1 LGHDT, CDR2 YNNKEL (reference sequence). V lost 2 bases, J lost 7 bases, and 15 bases lay in between. Sequencing was performed with immunoSEQ multiplex PCR; in TCRdb, only in-frame clones are kept and a portion is missing. The sample holds tens of thousands of clones, about 83% seen once. This rearrangement joins TRBV3-1 (or the pseudogene TRBV3-2) to TRBJ2-1; D might be TRBD1 (6 bases). Sequencing input: peripheral blood. The receptor's source is a man aged 25 to 45 with COVID-19, enrolled during active disease. The CDR3 here is CASSQKQGRLNEQFF. CDR3 bases: TGTGCCAGCAGCCAAAAACAGGGTAGGCTGAATGAGCAGTTCTTC.